This T cell receptor beta chain was documented in a study of beta chain features in type 1 diabetes. Overall study results and limits: Patients with type 1 diabetes showed fewer VDJ junction insertions and more deletions. TCRB CDR3s were moderately but significantly shorter in Type 1 diabetes patients in all four CD4+ subsets.

V lost 2 bases to trimming and J lost 9 bases; unmatched junction nucleotides: 13. Germline lookup yields CDR1 GTSNPN and CDR2 SVGIG (reference sequence). The CDR3 consists of 15 residues. In regard to this clone: The antigen remains unidentified.

Since all of the isolated RNA was reverse transcribed, expressed TCRB transcripts were what got sequenced. Measured with immunoSEQ multiplex PCR; TCRdb has only the in-frame clones, and not every one. The sample lists hundreds of thousands of clones, around an eighth occurring once. The chain couples TRBV30 to TRBJ1-5; 7 bases fit TRBD1. This sequence was found in a man between 18 and 29 years old with type 1 diabetes. Input material: naive CD4+ T cells from blood. CDR3 region: CAWSRGTAGEGPQHF. DNA for the CDR3: TGTGCCTGGAGTAGGGGGACAGCCGGTGAGGGGCCCCAGCATTTT. Full variable domain (missing parts from reference TRBV30 and TRBJ1-5): SQTIHQWPATLVQPVGSPLSLECTVEGTSNPNLYWYRQAAGRGLQLLFYSVGIGQISSEVPQNLSASRPQDRQFILSSKKLLLSDSGFYLCAWSRGTAGEGPQHFGDGTRLSIL.